These 7 T cell receptor beta chains came from one sample sequenced in a study of blood T cell repertoires in COVID-19. Generated by immunoSEQ multiplex PCR, the TCRdb table keeps only in-frame clones and is missing some. The sample includes roughly 80,000 clones, 75% to 85% of them seen just once. The material sequenced was peripheral blood. The receptor source for this set is a woman older than 75 with acute or convalescent COVID-19.

This clone was seen at least ten times. The chain couples TRBV4-1 to TRBJ2-7; the match to TRBD2 covers 7 bases. The J segment lost 5 bases and the V segment lost 0 bases, leaving 13 bases of the junction unmatched. The CDR3 loop spans 17 amino acids. Germline CDR1 is MGHRA and CDR2 is YSYEKL. The CDR3: CASSQDLWTRTGHEQYF. In DNA, the CDR3 is TGCGCCAGCAGCCAAGATCTATGGACTAGAACGGGCCACGAGCAGTACTTC.

This chain joins TRBV10-3 and TRBJ2-2, with D unresolved. CDR3 length equals 15 residues. Trimming shortened V by 1 base and J by 2 bases, and 8 bases separated the two germline ends. Germline V gene lookup returns CDR1 ENHRY and CDR2 SYGVKD. The CDR3 here is CAISEWALNTGELFF. In DNA, the CDR3 is TGTGCCATCAGTGAGTGGGCGCTAAACACCGGGGAGCTGTTTTTT.

This chain connects TRBV6-2 or TRBV6-3 to TRBJ2-7; 9 bases line up with TRBD1. Unmatched junction bases numbered 9, after V lost 6 bases and J lost 3 bases. Germline V lookup: CDR1 MNHEY, CDR2 SVGEGT. CDR3 size: 15 residues. This CDR3 reads CASSSPGTGRYEQYF. The CDR3 bases are TGTGCCAGCAGCTCCCCCGGGACAGGGCGCTACGAGCAGTACTTC.

The chain has TRBV19 and TRBJ2-6; perhaps TRBD1 as D (6 bases). The V end was cut by 3 bases, the J end by 2 bases, with 14 bases between. Germline V gene data show CDR1 as LNHDA and CDR2 as SQIVND (reference sequence). CDR3 length: 17 residues. For the CDR3, the DNA is TGTGCCAGTAGTATGGACAGAATAAGCACTGGGGCCAACGTCCTGACTTTC. Translated: CASSMDRISTGANVLTF. Using reference TRBV19 and TRBJ2-6 for the parts outside the CDR3, the full variable domain is DGGITQSPKYLFRKEGQNVTLSCEQNLNHDAMYWYRQDPGQGLRLIYYSQIVNDFQKGDIAEGYSVSREKKESFPLTVTSAQKNPTAFYLCASSMDRISTGANVLTFGAGSRLTVL.

The chain uses TRBV6-2 or TRBV6-3 and TRBJ2-5; 12 nucleotides align to TRBD2. Trimming took 6 bases from V and 5 from J; bases not matched to a gene: 19. Germline-derived CDR1 and CDR2 are MNHEY and SVGEGT. The CDR3 is 19 amino acids. CDR3 sequence (DNA): TGTGCCAGCAGCTCATTAAGGACTAGCGGGACGACTATTAGGGAGACCCAGTACTTC. Amino acid sequence: CASSSLRTSGTTIRETQYF.

The V call is TRBV6-5, the J call TRBJ2-7, with 7 bases that match TRBD1. V dropped 2 bases and J dropped 1; count of bases not matched to a gene: 8. Germline lookup yields CDR1 MNHEY and CDR2 SVGAGI. The CDR3 sequence is 16 residues long. Written as DNA, the CDR3 is TGTGCCAGCAGTTACGCCGGCGGACAGGTTTCCTACGAGCAGTACTTC. Amino acids: CASSYAGGQVSYEQYF.

The J gene is TRBJ2-1, the V gene TRBV29-1, with 7 bases matching TRBD2. Looked up from germline, CDR1 is SQVTM and CDR2 is ANQGSEA. This CDR3 is 16 amino acids long. V trimming: 2 bases; J trimming: 1 base; junction bases outside the gene matches: 8. As DNA, the CDR3 is TGCAGCGTTGAACCTGCCCTAGCGGCATCCTACAATGAGCAGTTCTTC. Encoded protein: CSVEPALAASYNEQFF.